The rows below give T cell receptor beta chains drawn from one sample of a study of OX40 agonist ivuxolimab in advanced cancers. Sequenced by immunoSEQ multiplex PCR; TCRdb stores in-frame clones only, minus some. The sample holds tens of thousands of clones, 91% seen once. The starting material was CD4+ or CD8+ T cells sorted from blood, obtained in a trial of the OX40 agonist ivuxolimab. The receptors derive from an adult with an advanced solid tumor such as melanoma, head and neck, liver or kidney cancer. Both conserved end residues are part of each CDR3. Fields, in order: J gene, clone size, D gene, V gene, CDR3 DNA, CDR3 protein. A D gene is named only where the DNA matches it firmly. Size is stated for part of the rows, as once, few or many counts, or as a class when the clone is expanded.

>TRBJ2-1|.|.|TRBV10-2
TGCGCCAGCAGTGAGACAGTCGGGGCGCAGCAGTTCTTC
CASSETVGAQQFF
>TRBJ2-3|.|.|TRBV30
TGTGCCTGGAGTGTAACGGGCACAGATACGCAGTATTTT
CAWSVTGTDTQYF
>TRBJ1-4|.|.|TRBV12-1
TGTGCCAGCAGTCCCGGACTTAATAATGAAAAACTGTTTTTT
CASSPGLNNEKLFF
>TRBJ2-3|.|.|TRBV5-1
TGCGCCAGAGGGGGGTTAAGCACAGATACGCAGTATTTT
CARGGLSTDTQYF
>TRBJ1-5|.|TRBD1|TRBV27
TGTGCCAGCAGTTTACCACCGGGACAGCACTATAGCAATCAGCCCCAGCATTTT
CASSLPPGQHYSNQPQHF
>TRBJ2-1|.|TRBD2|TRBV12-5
TGTGCTAGTGGTTTGGCCTACCGCGGGGGTTACAATGAGCAGTTCTTC
CASGLAYRGGYNEQFF
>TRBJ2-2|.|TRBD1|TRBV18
TGTGCCAGCTCCGGACAGGAGGACCACACCGGGGAGCTGTTTTTT
CASSGQEDHTGELFF
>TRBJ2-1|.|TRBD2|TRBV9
TGTGCCAGCTCTCCGGGACTAGCGGTTTACAATGAGCAGTTCTTC
CASSPGLAVYNEQFF
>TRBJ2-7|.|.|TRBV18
TGTGCCAGCTCACCACAGGGTAGTAGTGGCGAGCAGTACTTC
CASSPQGSSGEQYF
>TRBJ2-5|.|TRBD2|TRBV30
TGTGCCGGAAGCGGGGCCGCCCGGGAGACCCAGTACTTC
CAGSGAARETQYF
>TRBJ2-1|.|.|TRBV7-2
TGTGCCAGCAGCTTCGGGACGAACAACAATGAGCAGTTCTTC
CASSFGTNNNEQFF
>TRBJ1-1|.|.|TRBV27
TGTGCCAGCAGTTTATTGGTGAACACTGAAGCTTTCTTT
CASSLLVNTEAFF
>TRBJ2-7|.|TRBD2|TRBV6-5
TGTGCCAGCAGTTACTCGAAGGGCGGGAGGGCCTACGAGCAGTACTTC
CASSYSKGGRAYEQYF
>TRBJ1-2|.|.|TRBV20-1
TGCAGTGCTCTCAGGAGCTATGGCTACACCTTC
CSALRSYGYTF
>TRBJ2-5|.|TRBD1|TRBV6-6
TGTGCCAGCAGTTACCTGGGACAGCGAGAGACCCAGTACTTC
CASSYLGQRETQYF
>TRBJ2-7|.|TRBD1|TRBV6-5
TGTGCCAGCAACTTACAGGGGGCGCCTTACGAGCAGTACTTC
CASNLQGAPYEQYF
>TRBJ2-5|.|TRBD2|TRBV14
TGTGCCAGCAGCCCCCTAGCGGGGGGGCGTCTTACCCAGTACTTC
CASSPLAGGRLTQYF
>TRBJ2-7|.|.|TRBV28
TGTGCCAGCAGCCCCTCTGATGGTGCGGGGTACCCGGAGGAGCAGTACTTC
CASSPSDGAGYPEEQYF
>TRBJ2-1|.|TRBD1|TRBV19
TGTGCCAGTAGTACAAACAGGGGTGAGCAGTTCTTC
CASSTNRGEQFF
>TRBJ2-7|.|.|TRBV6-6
TGTGCCAGCAGTTACTCTTGGGCCCCAGGGAATTGCGAGCAGTACTTC
CASSYSWAPGNCEQYF
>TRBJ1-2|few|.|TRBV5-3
TGTGCCAGAAGCAACGGACAATGGGGCGACTATGGCTACACCTTC
CARSNGQWGDYGYTF
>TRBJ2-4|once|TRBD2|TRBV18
TGTGCCAGCTCACCAGGGACTAGCGATGGAATTCAGTACTTC
CASSPGTSDGIQYF
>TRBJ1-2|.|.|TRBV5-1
TGCGCCAGCAGTTGGGGATTAGGCGGCTACACCTTC
CASSWGLGGYTF
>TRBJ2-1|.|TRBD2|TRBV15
TGTGCCACCAGCACAGGGACTAGCCGCTTTTACAATGAGCAGTTCTTC
CATSTGTSRFYNEQFF
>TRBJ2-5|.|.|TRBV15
TGTGCCACCAGCAGAGCCTCAGGGGGGGAGACCCAGTACTTC
CATSRASGGETQYF
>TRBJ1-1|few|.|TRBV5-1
TGCGCCAGCAGCAGGGACGGGACCTCCCCCGGGGAAGCTTTCTTT
CASSRDGTSPGEAFF
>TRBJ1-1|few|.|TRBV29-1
TGCAGCGTTTTTACAGCGAACACTGAAGCTTTCTTT
CSVFTANTEAFF
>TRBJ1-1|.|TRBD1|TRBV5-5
TGTGCCAGCAGCTTGAGACAGGGGGACACTGAAGCTTTCTTT
CASSLRQGDTEAFF
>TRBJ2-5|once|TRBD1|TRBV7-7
TGTGCTAGCAGCCGGGGACAGAGCCAAGAGACCCAGTACTTC
CASSRGQSQETQYF
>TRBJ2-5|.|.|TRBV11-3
TGTGCCAGCAGCCTCGCCCGCGCGGTCGAGACCCAGTACTTC
CASSLARAVETQYF
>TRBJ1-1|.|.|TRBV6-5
TGTGCCAGCAGTTACGTTGGGGCAACTGAAGCTTTCTTT
CASSYVGATEAFF
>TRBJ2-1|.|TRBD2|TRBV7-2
TGTGCCAGCAGCCGCGGACTAGCGGGATTCAATGAGCAGTTCTTC
CASSRGLAGFNEQFF
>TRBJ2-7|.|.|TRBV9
TGTGCCAGCAGCGTAGGGGCTTTTCTTTGGGGGAACGAGCAGTACTTC
CASSVGAFLWGNEQYF
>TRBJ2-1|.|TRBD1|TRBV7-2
TGTGCCAGCAGCCGGGACAGGTCGGAGCAGTTCTTC
CASSRDRSEQFF
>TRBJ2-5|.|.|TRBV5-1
TGCGCCAGCACCCAAGGAGAGACCCAGTACTTC
CASTQGETQYF
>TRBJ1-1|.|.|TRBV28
TGTGCCAGCAGTAGGGGGGGGGCGAACACTGAAGCTTTCTTT
CASSRGGANTEAFF
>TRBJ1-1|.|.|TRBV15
TGTGCCACCAGCCCCGGGGCGCAGGGGCACACTGAAGCTTTCTTT
CATSPGAQGHTEAFF
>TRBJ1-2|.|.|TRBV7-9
TGTGCCAGCAGCCAATCGAGCCTTGGCTACACCTTC
CASSQSSLGYTF
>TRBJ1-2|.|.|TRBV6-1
TGTGCCAGCAGTGAGGGGACGGATGGAACGGGGTATGGCTACACCTTC
CASSEGTDGTGYGYTF
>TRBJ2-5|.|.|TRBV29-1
TGCAGCGTGGACGACAGCGAAGAGACCCAGTACTTC
CSVDDSEETQYF
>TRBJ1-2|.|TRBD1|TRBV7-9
TGTGCCAGCAGCCCTCCGGGACAGGCCTTTAACTATGGCTACACCTTC
CASSPPGQAFNYGYTF
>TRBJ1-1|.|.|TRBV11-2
TGTGCCAGCAGCTTAGCCCTGACAGTCGGAGCTTTCTTT
CASSLALTVGAFF
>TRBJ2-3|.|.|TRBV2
TGTGCCAGCAGTGAATTCGAGCGGGCGGGAGATACGCAGTATTTT
CASSEFERAGDTQYF
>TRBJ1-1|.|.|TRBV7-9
TGTGCCAGCAGCTTATCGGTTATCTACACTGAAGCTTTCTTT
CASSLSVIYTEAFF
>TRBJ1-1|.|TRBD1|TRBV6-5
TGTGCCAGCAGTTACTACAGGGGCGAGAACACTGAAGCTTTCTTT
CASSYYRGENTEAFF
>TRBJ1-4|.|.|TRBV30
TGTGCCTGGAGTACTAGGACCTTGGGTAATGAAAAACTGTTTTTT
CAWSTRTLGNEKLFF